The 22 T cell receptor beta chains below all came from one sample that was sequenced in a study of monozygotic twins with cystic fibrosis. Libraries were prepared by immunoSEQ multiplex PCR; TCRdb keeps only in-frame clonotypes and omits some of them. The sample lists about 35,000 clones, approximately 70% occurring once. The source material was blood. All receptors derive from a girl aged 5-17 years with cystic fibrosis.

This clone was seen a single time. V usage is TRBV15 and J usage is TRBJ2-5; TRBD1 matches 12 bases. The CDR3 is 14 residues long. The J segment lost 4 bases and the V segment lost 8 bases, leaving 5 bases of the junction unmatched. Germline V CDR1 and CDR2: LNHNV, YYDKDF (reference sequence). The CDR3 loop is CATSGDRGPETQYF. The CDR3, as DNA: TGTGCCACCTCGGGGGACAGGGGGCCAGAGACCCAGTACTTC. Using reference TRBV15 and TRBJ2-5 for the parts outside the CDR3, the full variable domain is DAMVIQNPRYQVTQFGKPVTLSCSQTLNHNVMYWYQQKSSQAPKLLFHYYDKDFNNEADTPDNFQSRRPNTSFCFLDIRSPGLGDTAMYLCATSGDRGPETQYFGPGTRLLVL.

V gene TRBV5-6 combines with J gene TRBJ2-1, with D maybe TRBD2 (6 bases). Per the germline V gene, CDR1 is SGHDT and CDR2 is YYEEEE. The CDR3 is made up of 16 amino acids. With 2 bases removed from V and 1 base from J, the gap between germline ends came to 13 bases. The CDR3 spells CASSFRVGGSYNEQFF. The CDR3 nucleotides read TGTGCCAGCAGCTTCAGGGTCGGGGGATCCTACAATGAGCAGTTCTTC. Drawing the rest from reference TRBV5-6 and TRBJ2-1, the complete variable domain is DAGVTQSPTHLIKTRGQQVTLRCSPKSGHDTVSWYQQALGQGPQFIFQYYEEEERQRGNFPDRFSGHQFPNYSSELNVNALLLGDSALYLCASSFRVGGSYNEQFFGPGTRLTVL.

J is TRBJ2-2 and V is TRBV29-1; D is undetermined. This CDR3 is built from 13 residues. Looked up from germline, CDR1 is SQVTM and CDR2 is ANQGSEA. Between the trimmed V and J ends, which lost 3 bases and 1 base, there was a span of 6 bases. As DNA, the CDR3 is TGCAGCGTTGACGCAGGGAACACCGGGGAGCTGTTTTTT. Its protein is CSVDAGNTGELFF.

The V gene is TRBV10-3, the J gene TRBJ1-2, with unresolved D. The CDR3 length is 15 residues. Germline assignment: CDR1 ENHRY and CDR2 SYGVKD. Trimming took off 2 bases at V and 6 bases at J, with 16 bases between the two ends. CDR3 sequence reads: CAISETYPKPDGYTF. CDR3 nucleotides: TGTGCCATCAGTGAGACCTACCCGAAACCGGATGGCTACACCTTC.

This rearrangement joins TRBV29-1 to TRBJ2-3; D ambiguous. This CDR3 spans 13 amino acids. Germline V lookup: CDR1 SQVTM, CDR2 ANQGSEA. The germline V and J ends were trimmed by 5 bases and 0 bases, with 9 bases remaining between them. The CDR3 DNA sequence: TGCAGCGTTCCCGGCTCTAGCACAGATACGCAGTATTTT. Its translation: CSVPGSSTDTQYF.

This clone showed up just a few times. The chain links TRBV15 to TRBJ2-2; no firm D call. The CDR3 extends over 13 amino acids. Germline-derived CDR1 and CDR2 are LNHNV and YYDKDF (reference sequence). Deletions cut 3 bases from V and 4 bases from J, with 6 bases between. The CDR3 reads CATSSRGTGELFF. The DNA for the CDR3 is TGTGCCACCAGCAGCCGCGGCACCGGGGAGCTGTTTTTT.

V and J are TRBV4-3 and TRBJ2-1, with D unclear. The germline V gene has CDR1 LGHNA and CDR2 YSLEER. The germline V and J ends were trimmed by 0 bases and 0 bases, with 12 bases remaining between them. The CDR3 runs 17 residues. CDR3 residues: CASSQEGSQSSYNEQFF. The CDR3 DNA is TGCGCCAGCAGCCAAGAGGGCAGCCAGAGCTCCTACAATGAGCAGTTCTTC.

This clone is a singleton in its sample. This chain's CDR3 is CASSQELAAYEQYF. The DNA of the CDR3 is TGCGCCAGCAGCCAAGAACTAGCGGCCTACGAGCAGTACTTC. The rearrangement uses TRBV4-3 and TRBJ2-7; 8 nucleotides line up with TRBD2. This CDR3 is 14 amino acids long. Germline CDR1 and CDR2: LGHNA and YSLEER. V lost 0 bases, J lost 2 bases, and 0 bases stayed unmatched.

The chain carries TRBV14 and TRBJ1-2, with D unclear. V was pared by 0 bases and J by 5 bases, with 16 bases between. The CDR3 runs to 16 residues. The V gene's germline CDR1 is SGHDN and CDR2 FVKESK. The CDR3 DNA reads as TGTGCCAGCAGCCAAGAGGCGGGTGTCTTGGGGTATGGCTACACCTTC. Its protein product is CASSQEAGVLGYGYTF.

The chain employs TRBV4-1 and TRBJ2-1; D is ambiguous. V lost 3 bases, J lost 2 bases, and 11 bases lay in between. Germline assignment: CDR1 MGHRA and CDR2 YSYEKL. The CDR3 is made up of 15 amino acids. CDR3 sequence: CASSQQTYTYNEQFF. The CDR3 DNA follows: TGCGCCAGCAGCCAGCAAACATACACCTACAATGAGCAGTTCTTC.

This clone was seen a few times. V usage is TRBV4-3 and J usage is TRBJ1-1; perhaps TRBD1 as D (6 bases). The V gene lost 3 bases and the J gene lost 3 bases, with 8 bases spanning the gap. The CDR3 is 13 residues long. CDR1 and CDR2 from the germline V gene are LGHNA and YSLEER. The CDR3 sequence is CASSHRGDTEAFF. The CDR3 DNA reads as TGCGCCAGCAGCCACAGGGGTGACACTGAAGCTTTCTTT.

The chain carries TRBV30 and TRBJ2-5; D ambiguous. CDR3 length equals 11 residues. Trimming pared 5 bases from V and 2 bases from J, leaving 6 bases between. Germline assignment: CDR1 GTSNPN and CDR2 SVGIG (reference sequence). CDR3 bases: TGTGCCTGGGGGCGGCAAGAGACCCAGTACTTC. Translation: CAWGRQETQYF.

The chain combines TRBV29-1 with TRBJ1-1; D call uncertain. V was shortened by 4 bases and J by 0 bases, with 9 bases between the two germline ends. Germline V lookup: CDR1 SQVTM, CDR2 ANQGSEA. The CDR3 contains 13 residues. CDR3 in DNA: TGCAGCGTTGTGAGGAGCATGAACACTGAAGCTTTCTTT. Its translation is CSVVRSMNTEAFF.

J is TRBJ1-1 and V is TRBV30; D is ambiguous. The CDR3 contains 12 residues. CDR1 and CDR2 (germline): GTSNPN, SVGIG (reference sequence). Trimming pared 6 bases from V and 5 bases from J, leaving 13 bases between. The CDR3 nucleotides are TGTGCCTGTAAAAGTGGATGGACTGAAGCTTTCTTT. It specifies CACKSGWTEAFF.

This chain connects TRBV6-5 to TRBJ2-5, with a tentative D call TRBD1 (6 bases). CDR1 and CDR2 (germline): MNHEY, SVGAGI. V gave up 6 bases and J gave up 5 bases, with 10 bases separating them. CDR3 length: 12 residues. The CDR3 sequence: CASSFDRETQYF. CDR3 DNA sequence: TGTGCCAGCAGCTTTGACAGGGAGACCCAGTACTTC.

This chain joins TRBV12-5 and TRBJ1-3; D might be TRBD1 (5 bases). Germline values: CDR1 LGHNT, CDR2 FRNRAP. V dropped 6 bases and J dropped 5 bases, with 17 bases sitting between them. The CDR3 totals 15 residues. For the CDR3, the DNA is TGTGCTAGTGGAATTGTGAGGGGTCGGCGAAACACCATATATTTT. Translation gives CASGIVRGRRNTIYF.

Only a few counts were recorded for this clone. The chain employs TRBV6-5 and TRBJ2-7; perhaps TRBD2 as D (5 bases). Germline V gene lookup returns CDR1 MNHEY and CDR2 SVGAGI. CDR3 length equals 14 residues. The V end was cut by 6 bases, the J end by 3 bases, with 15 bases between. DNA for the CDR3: TGTGCCAGCAGCCCTATAGACGGGAACTACGAGCAGTACTTC. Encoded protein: CASSPIDGNYEQYF.

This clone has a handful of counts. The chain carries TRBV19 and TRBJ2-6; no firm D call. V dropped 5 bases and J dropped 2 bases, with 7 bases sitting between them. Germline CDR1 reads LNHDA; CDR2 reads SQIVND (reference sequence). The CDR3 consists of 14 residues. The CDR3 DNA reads TGTGCCAGTAGTGGTAGGGCTGGGGCCAACGTCCTGACTTTC. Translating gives CASSGRAGANVLTF.

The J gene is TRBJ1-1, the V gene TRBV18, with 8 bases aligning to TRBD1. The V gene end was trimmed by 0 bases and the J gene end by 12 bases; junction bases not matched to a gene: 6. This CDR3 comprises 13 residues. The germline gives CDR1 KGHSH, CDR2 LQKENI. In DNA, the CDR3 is TGTGCCAGCTCACCACCGACCAGGACAGGGTCTTTCTTT. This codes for CASSPPTRTGSFF.

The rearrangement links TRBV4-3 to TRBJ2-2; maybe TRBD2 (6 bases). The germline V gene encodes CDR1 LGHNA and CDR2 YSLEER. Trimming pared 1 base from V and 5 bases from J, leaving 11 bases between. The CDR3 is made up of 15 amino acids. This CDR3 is CASSQVAARTGELFF. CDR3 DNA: TGCGCCAGCAGCCAAGTAGCGGCGAGAACCGGGGAGCTGTTTTTT.

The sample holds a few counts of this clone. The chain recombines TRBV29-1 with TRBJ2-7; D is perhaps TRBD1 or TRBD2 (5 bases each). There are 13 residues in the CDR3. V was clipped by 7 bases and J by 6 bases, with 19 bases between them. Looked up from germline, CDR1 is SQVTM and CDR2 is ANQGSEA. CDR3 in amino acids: CSATLPGTSEQYV. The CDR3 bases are TGCAGCGCCACCCTTCCAGGGACGTCCGAGCAGTACGTC.

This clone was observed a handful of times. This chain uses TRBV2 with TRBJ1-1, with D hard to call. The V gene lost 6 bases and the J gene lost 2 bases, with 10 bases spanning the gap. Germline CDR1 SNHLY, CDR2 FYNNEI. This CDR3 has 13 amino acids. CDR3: CASSAQINTEAFF. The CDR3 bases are TGTGCCAGCAGCGCACAGATAAACACTGAAGCTTTCTTT.